The sample holds one count of the clone carrying this TCR beta chain. Its antigen is undetermined. The data are from a study of graft-versus-host responses after intestinal transplantation. TCRdb's copy holds only in-frame clones and misses some; the assay was immunoSEQ multiplex PCR. The table has some 92,000 clones, approximately 92% seen once; the top ten hold less than 0.4%. J lost 4 bases, V lost 6 bases, and 0 bases had no gene match. In germline, CDR1 is MNHEY, CDR2 SMNVEV (reference sequence). CDR3 length: 13 amino acids. This TCR came from a human donor who received an intestinal transplant. This rearrangement joins TRBV27 to TRBJ2-7; 13 bases map to TRBD2. The sequencing used unstimulated CD4+ T cells sorted from spleen or lymph node cells, collected before intestinal transplant. The CDR3 DNA follows: TGTGCCAGCAGACTAGCGGGAGGGTACGAGCAGTACTTC. Protein sequence: CASRLAGGYEQYF.